This T cell receptor beta chain was sequenced during a study of cytomegalovirus exposure and HLA in healthy donors. Study-wide results and caveats: Roughly uniform depth of sequencing across donors was assumed in presence/absence analyses.

Amplification used 60 Vbeta primers and 13 Jbeta primers. Here immunoSEQ multiplex PCR was the method, and the copy in TCRdb shows in-frame clones only, minus some. The sample consists of roughly 290,000 clones, roughly 80% of them appearing once. For this clone: The antigen remains undetermined.

Germline CDR1 reads MNHEY; CDR2 reads SVGAGI. V shed 7 bases and J 5 bases; nucleotides not matched to a gene: 3. This CDR3 region has 13 residues. Nominally healthy donors were sampled, though unrecorded immune exposures were likely. Sequencing was carried out using PBMCs. This TCR was recovered from a girl aged 2 to 10 in good health and CMV-seronegative. The chain couples TRBV6-5 to TRBJ1-4; 8 nucleotides match TRBD1. The CDR3 reads CASTRQGNEKLFF. The CDR3 bases are TGTGCCAGCACCAGACAGGGGAATGAAAAACTGTTTTTT.